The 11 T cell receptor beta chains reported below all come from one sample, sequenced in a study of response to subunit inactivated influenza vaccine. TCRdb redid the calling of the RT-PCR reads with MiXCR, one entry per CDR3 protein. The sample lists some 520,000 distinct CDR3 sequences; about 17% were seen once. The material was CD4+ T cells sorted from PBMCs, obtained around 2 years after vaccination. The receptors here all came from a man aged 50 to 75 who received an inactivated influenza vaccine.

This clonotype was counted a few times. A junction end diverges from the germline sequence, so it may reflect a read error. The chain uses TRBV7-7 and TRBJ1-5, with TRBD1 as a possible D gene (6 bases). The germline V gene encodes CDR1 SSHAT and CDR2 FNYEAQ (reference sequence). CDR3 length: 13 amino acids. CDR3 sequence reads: CASSTGRNQPQHF. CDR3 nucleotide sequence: TGTGCTAGCAGCACAGGGAGAAATCAGCCCCAGCATTTT.

This chain's CDR3 is CASSAVSGELFF. In nucleotides, the CDR3 is TGTGCCAGCAGCGCTGTTTCCGGGGAGCTGTTTTTT. J is TRBJ2-2 and V is TRBV7-8; no firm D call. Germline V lookup: CDR1 SGHVS, CDR2 FQNEAQ. The V and J ends lost 5 bases and 6 bases respectively, with 7 bases between them. The CDR3 is made up of 12 amino acids.

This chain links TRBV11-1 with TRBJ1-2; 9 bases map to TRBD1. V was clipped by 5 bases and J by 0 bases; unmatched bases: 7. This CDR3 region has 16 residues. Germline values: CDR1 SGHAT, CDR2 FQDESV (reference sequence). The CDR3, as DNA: TGTGCCAGCAGCCCTACGGACAGGGGCACTAACTATGGCTACACCTTC. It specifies CASSPTDRGTNYGYTF.

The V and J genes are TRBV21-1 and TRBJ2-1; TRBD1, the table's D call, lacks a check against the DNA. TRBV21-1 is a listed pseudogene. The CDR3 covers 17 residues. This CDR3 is CASSKRLTGEICDEQFF. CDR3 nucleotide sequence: TGTGCCAGCAGCAAAAGATTGACAGGGGAGATCTGCGATGAGCAGTTCTTC.

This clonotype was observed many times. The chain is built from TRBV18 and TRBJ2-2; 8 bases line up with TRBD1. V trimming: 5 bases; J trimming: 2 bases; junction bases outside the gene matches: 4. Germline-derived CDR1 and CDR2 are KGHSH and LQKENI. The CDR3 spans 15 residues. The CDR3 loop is CASSSTGVNTGELFF. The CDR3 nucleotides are TGTGCCAGCTCATCGACAGGGGTAAACACCGGGGAGCTGTTTTTT.

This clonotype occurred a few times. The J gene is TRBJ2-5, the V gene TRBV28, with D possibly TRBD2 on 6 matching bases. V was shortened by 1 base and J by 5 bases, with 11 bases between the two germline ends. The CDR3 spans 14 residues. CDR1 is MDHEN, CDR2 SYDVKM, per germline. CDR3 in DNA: TGTGCCAGCAGTTTATCCGTTCGGGAGGAGACCCAGTACTTC. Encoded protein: CASSLSVREETQYF.

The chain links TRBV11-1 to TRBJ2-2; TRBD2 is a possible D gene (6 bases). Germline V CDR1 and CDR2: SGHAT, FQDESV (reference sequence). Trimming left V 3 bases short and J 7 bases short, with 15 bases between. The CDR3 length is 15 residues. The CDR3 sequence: CASSLRVLANGELFF. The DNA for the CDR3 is TGTGCCAGCAGCTTGAGGGTCCTAGCGAACGGGGAGCTGTTTTTT.

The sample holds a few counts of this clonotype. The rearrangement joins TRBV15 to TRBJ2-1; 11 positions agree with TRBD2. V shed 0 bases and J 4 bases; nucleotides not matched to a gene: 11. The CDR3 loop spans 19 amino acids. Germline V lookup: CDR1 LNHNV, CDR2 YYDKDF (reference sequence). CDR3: CATSRDGVGLAGPYNEQFF. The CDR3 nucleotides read TGTGCCACCAGCAGAGATGGGGTAGGACTAGCGGGTCCTTACAATGAGCAGTTCTTC.

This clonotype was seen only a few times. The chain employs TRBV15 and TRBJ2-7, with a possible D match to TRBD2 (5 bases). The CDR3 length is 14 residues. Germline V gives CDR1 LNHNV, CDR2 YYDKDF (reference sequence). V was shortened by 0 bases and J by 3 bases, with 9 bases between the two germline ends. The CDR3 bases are TGTGCCACCAGCAGAGATCCGGGGAGCTACGAGCAGTACTTC. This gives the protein CATSRDPGSYEQYF.

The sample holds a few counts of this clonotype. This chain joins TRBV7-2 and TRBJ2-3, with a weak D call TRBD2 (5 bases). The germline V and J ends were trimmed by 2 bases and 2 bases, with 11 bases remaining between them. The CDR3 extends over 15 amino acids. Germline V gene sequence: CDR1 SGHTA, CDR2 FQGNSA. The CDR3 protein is CASSLRSSITDTQYF. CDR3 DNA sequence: TGTGCCAGCAGCTTACGGTCTAGCATCACAGATACGCAGTATTTT.

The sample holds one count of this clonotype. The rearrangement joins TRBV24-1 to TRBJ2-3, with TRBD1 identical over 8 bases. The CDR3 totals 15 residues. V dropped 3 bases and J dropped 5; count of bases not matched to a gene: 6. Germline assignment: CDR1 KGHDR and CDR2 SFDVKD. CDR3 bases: TGTGCCACCAGTGATCTGGGCAGGGGGCAAGATACGCAGTATTTT. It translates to CATSDLGRGQDTQYF.